This note documents a single TCR beta chain sequence. Its antigen is unidentified. The sample is drawn from a study of cytomegalovirus exposure and HLA in healthy donors. Study-wide findings and caveats: Among TCR beta chains of equal frequency, HLA-associated ones were more clonally expanded in a later analysis. The study listed approximately 160 cytomegalovirus-associated TCR beta chains. Reported results showed that the classifier diagnosed cytomegalovirus status with high specificity and sensitivity. Researchers left out some V segments, among them TRBV6-2 and TRBV6-3, as indistinguishable.

CDR1 and CDR2 (germline): PRHDT, FYEKMQ (reference sequence). This CDR3 comprises 15 residues. V lost 5 bases and J lost 7; bases outside the gene matches: 5. 13 Jbeta primers and 60 Vbeta primers were used for the PCR. The method was immunoSEQ multiplex PCR; TCRdb's version includes in-frame clones alone and lacks a portion of them. Counted here are roughly 180,000 clones, roughly 80% occurring once; the ten biggest clones make up roughly an eighth. This TCR derives from a woman aged 45-59 years in good health and CMV-seropositive. The sample consisted of PBMCs. This chain links TRBV13 with TRBJ2-1, with TRBD2 matching 13 bases. The CDR3 loop reads CASSLRTSGSNEQFF. CDR3 coding DNA: TGTGCCAGCAGCCTTCGGACTAGCGGGAGTAATGAGCAGTTCTTC.